The following is a T cell receptor beta chain sequence with its context. The sample originates from a study of technical replicates of blood from four donors. Here immunoSEQ multiplex PCR was the method, and the copy in TCRdb shows in-frame clones only, minus some. The sample has roughly 72,000 clones; around 94% are singletons. V lost 5 bases and J lost 6; bases outside the gene matches: 2. The CDR3 is made up of 14 amino acids. CDR1 is LNHDA, CDR2 SQIVND, per germline (reference sequence). Sequencing was carried out using T cells isolated from PBMCs. This clonotype was obtained from a human donor in good health. The genes are TRBV19 and TRBJ2-1; TRBD1 matches at 12 bases. CDR3 region: CASSPGQGANEQFF. The CDR3 DNA reads as TGTGCCAGTAGTCCGGGACAGGGGGCCAATGAGCAGTTCTTC.